Below are 23 T cell receptor beta chains sequenced from a single sample in a study of T cell responses to AZD1222 COVID-19 vaccine. The table came from immunoSEQ multiplex PCR; TCRdb's copy has only in-frame clones and leaves some out. This table holds 100,000 to 150,000 clones, about 90% found once. The input for sequencing was peripheral blood, taken on day 0 of AZD1222 vaccination. The receptor set was obtained from an adult in good health.

Only one count was recorded for this clone. The chain's CDR3 is CASSLPGGSGANVLTF. Here the CDR3 DNA reads TGCGCCAGCAGCTTGCCAGGGGGCTCTGGGGCCAACGTCCTGACTTTC. The chain combines TRBV5-1 with TRBJ2-6, with 7 nucleotides matching TRBD1. V shed 1 base, J shed 0 bases, and the junction held 1 base outside the gene matches. The germline CDR1 and CDR2 sequences are SGHRS and YFSETQ. This CDR3 has 16 residues.

This chain uses TRBV12-3 or TRBV12-4 with TRBJ1-4; a possible D gene is TRBD1 (6 bases). Trimming cost V 5 bases and J 4 bases, with 8 bases left between them. This CDR3 comprises 13 residues. Here the CDR3 reads CASSRQVNEKLFF. The DNA of the CDR3 is TGTGCCAGCAGTCGACAGGTTAATGAAAAACTGTTTTTT.

This chain connects TRBV27 to TRBJ1-1; D may be TRBD1 (6 bases). Germline V CDR1 and CDR2: MNHEY, SMNVEV (reference sequence). Trimming shortened V by 4 bases and J by 11 bases, and 14 bases separated the two germline ends. The CDR3 has 12 amino acids. The CDR3 loop reads CASSSQGRLAFF. The CDR3 coding sequence is TGTGCCAGCAGTTCACAGGGTAGGCTGGCTTTCTTT.

The rearrangement uses TRBV6-5 and TRBJ1-2; the D is unclear. Per germline, CDR1 MNHEY and CDR2 SVGAGI. The CDR3 is made up of 14 amino acids. Trimming stripped 7 bases from V and 0 bases from J, with 12 bases between. The CDR3 DNA follows: TGTGCCAGCACGGAAGACGGTGCTAACTATGGCTACACCTTC. This gives the protein CASTEDGANYGYTF.

This rearrangement joins TRBV6-2 or TRBV6-3 to TRBJ2-7; D unclear. The CDR3 spans 12 residues. Trimming left V 6 bases short and J 1 base short, with 7 bases between. Germline CDR1 is MNHEY and CDR2 is SVGEGT. The CDR3 region has the DNA TGTGCCAGCAGCCACCGGTCCTACGAGCAGTACTTC. It is translated as CASSHRSYEQYF.

The chain has TRBV10-3 and TRBJ1-1, with D possibly matching TRBD1 (5 bases). Trimming removed 4 bases at V and 1 base at J, with 16 bases between. In germline, CDR1 is ENHRY, CDR2 SYGVKD. The CDR3 is made up of 16 amino acids. In DNA, the CDR3 is TGTGCCATCAGTGGGGGGAGCTATAGTTCGAACACTGAAGCTTTCTTT. This sequence encodes CAISGGSYSSNTEAFF.

The rearrangement uses TRBV19 and TRBJ2-1; either TRBD1 or TRBD2 may supply D (5 bases each). Germline V CDR1 and CDR2: LNHDA, SQIVND (reference sequence). The CDR3 spans 16 residues. V lost 3 bases and J 7 bases, leaving 19 bases between the germline ends. The chain's CDR3 is CASSILTLAGRNEQFF. DNA for the CDR3: TGTGCCAGTAGTATTCTAACGTTAGCAGGGAGAAATGAGCAGTTCTTC. Drawing the rest from reference TRBV19 and TRBJ2-1, the complete variable domain is DGGITQSPKYLFRKEGQNVTLSCEQNLNHDAMYWYRQDPGQGLRLIYYSQIVNDFQKGDIAEGYSVSREKKESFPLTVTSAQKNPTAFYLCASSILTLAGRNEQFFGPGTRLTVL.

The chain links TRBV13 to TRBJ1-2; 9 bases are shared with TRBD1. V gave up 5 bases and J gave up 0 bases; unmatched junction bases: 10. This CDR3 has 17 amino acids. Looked up from germline, CDR1 is PRHDT and CDR2 is FYEKMQ (reference sequence). The CDR3 sequence is CASSNPGQGISNYGYTF. CDR3 DNA sequence: TGTGCCAGCAGCAACCCGGGACAGGGAATTTCTAACTATGGCTACACCTTC.

This chain joins TRBV6-5 and TRBJ2-4; D is perhaps TRBD1 or TRBD2 (5 bases each). V was cut by 10 bases and J by 10 bases, with 20 bases left in between. Per germline, CDR1 MNHEY and CDR2 SVGAGI. This CDR3 spans 13 amino acids. The CDR3 DNA reads TGTGCCACCTCAACTAGGGCCAGGGCGATTCAGTACTTC. Protein sequence: CATSTRARAIQYF.

The chain couples TRBV28 to TRBJ2-7; D not resolved. Germline lookup yields CDR1 MDHEN and CDR2 SYDVKM. This CDR3 spans 14 amino acids. With 2 bases removed from V and 2 bases from J, the gap between germline ends came to 10 bases. CDR3 bases: TGTGCCAGCAGTTTAACGGACGAACCCTACGAGCAGTACTTC. Translated, it gives CASSLTDEPYEQYF.

This rearrangement joins TRBV12-3 or TRBV12-4 to TRBJ2-5; the D is unclear. Trimming took off 5 bases at V and 2 bases at J, with 6 bases between the two ends. The CDR3 is 12 amino acids. The DNA for the CDR3 is TGTGCCAGCAGTGTAACACAAGAGACCCAGTACTTC. Translation: CASSVTQETQYF.

The J gene is TRBJ1-5, the V gene TRBV7-8; D is undetermined. Germline V gives CDR1 SGHVS, CDR2 FQNEAQ. Deletions cut 5 bases from V and 1 base from J, with 15 bases between. The CDR3 runs 16 residues. The CDR3 sequence is CASSPNSVGSNQPQHF. In DNA, the CDR3 is TGTGCCAGCAGCCCGAATTCAGTGGGGAGCAATCAGCCCCAGCATTTT.

V gene TRBV2 combines with J gene TRBJ2-2; D possibly matches TRBD1 or TRBD2 (6 bases each). The germline CDR1 and CDR2 sequences are SNHLY and FYNNEI. This CDR3 has 16 amino acids. V shed 6 bases and J shed 4 bases, with 18 bases lying between them. The DNA of the CDR3 is TGTGCCAGCAGGGCTTTAAGGGGGGCGAGCACCGGGGAGCTGTTTTTT. Its protein product is CASRALRGASTGELFF.

The rearrangement links TRBV19 to TRBJ2-1; D may correspond to TRBD1 or TRBD2 (5 bases each). Germline V lookup: CDR1 LNHDA, CDR2 SQIVND (reference sequence). The CDR3 contains 15 residues. V shed 5 bases and J shed 9 bases, with 20 bases lying between them. The CDR3 reads CASSSHGTPELEQFF. The CDR3 DNA follows: TGTGCCAGTAGTTCCCACGGGACCCCCGAGCTTGAGCAGTTCTTC.

The V call is TRBV6-5, the J call TRBJ2-2; 8 bases match TRBD2. Trimming at V came to 8 bases and at J to 3 bases, leaving 8 bases not matched to a gene. Germline V gives CDR1 MNHEY, CDR2 SVGAGI. The CDR3 has 15 amino acids. CDR3 loop: CASPPSGGYTGELFF. CDR3 sequence (DNA): TGTGCCAGCCCCCCCAGCGGGGGATACACCGGGGAGCTGTTTTTT.

This rearrangement joins TRBV6-5 to TRBJ1-1, with 7 bases lining up with TRBD1. V shed 3 bases and J 3 bases; nucleotides not matched to a gene: 7. CDR1 is MNHEY and CDR2 is SVGAGI in the germline V gene. The CDR3 consists of 15 residues. The CDR3: CASSYGDSTDTEAFF. CDR3 in DNA: TGTGCCAGCAGTTATGGGGACAGCACCGACACTGAAGCTTTCTTT.

Here the CDR3 DNA reads TGTGCCAGCAGCGTAGCGGCAGGGATTGACTATGGCTACACCTTC. This codes for CASSVAAGIDYGYTF. The chain employs TRBV9 and TRBJ1-2; TRBD1 is a possible D gene (5 bases). This CDR3 is built from 15 residues. Germline V lookup: CDR1 SGDLS, CDR2 YYNGEE. Trimming removed 0 bases from V and 3 bases from J, with 12 bases in between.

The chain joins TRBV10-3 to TRBJ2-3; 12 positions match TRBD2. J lost 5 bases, V lost 10 bases, and 13 bases had no gene match. This CDR3 has 16 residues. Germline CDR1 reads ENHRY; CDR2 reads SYGVKD. CDR3 DNA: TGTGCCACCGCTAGCGGGGGGGCCTTTGCCGGAGATACGCAGTATTTT. It yields the protein CATASGGAFAGDTQYF.

V usage is TRBV5-1 and J usage is TRBJ1-2, with TRBD1 identical over 8 bases. This CDR3 comprises 14 residues. CDR1 is SGHRS, CDR2 YFSETQ, per germline. V was pared by 4 bases and J by 3 bases, with 5 bases of the junction left unmatched. The CDR3 is CASSTSGGDYGYTF. In DNA form, the CDR3 reads TGCGCCAGCAGCACATCAGGGGGCGACTATGGCTACACCTTC.

This chain connects TRBV24-1 to TRBJ1-2, with TRBD1 as a possible D gene (6 bases). Germline CDR1 and CDR2: KGHDR and SFDVKD. Trimming removed 3 bases at V and 2 bases at J, with 12 bases between. The CDR3 has 15 amino acids. CDR3 residues: CATSDVGQGNYGYTF. The CDR3 nucleotides are TGTGCCACCAGTGATGTCGGGCAGGGGAACTATGGCTACACCTTC.

The chain links TRBV20-1 to TRBJ1-5, with no clear D. CDR3 size: 13 residues. Trimming took off 3 bases at V and 5 bases at J, with 11 bases between the two ends. Germline V CDR1 and CDR2: DFQATT, SNEGSKA (reference sequence). The CDR3 nucleotides read TGCAGTGCTAGTAGGCAGTCGGATCAGCCCCAGCATTTT. Amino acid sequence: CSASRQSDQPQHF.

V is TRBV9 and J is TRBJ2-7; tentative D call: TRBD1 (6 bases). The CDR3 has 13 residues. The germline V gene encodes CDR1 SGDLS and CDR2 YYNGEE. V was pared by 4 bases and J by 6 bases, with 14 bases between. The CDR3: CASSMGTFGEQYF. In DNA form, the CDR3 reads TGTGCCAGCAGCATGGGGACATTCGGCGAGCAGTACTTC.

CDR3 sequence: CASSPLLGFLYGYTF. The CDR3 DNA sequence: TGTGCCAGCAGTCCCCTATTGGGGTTTCTCTATGGCTACACCTTC. This sequence joins TRBV27 and TRBJ1-2; D ambiguous. The CDR3 is 15 amino acids. V lost 5 bases and J 4 bases, leaving 17 bases between the germline ends. The germline gives CDR1 MNHEY, CDR2 SMNVEV (reference sequence).